These 9 T cell receptor beta chains were sequenced from one sample in a study of cytomegalovirus exposure and HLA in healthy donors. In the PCR, 60 Vbeta and 13 Jbeta primers were used. Sequencing used immunoSEQ multiplex PCR; TCRdb keeps in-frame clones, though not all of them. This sample has around 97,000 clones, with approximately 79% found just once. Input material: PBMCs. These receptors came from a middle-aged man in good health and CMV-seropositive.

V gene TRBV11-3 combines with J gene TRBJ2-1; 7 bases are shared with TRBD2. V shed 1 base and J 4 bases; nucleotides not matched to a gene: 10. The CDR3 extends over 17 amino acids. The germline CDR1 and CDR2 sequences are SGHNT and YENEEA. CDR3 nucleotides: TGTGCCAGCAGCTTAGGGGAGGGACGAGCGTCGTACAATGAGCAGTTCTTC. It specifies CASSLGEGRASYNEQFF.

The V gene is TRBV27, the J gene TRBJ2-6, with TRBD1 identical over 7 bases. Germline assignment: CDR1 MNHEY and CDR2 SMNVEV (reference sequence). CDR3 length: 17 residues. V was clipped by 5 bases and J by 0 bases; unmatched bases: 7. CDR3 sequence (DNA): TGTGCCAGCAGTGGCCGGACAGGACGCTCTGGGGCCAACGTCCTGACTTTC. It encodes CASSGRTGRSGANVLTF. The entire variable domain, with the rest obtained from reference TRBV27 and TRBJ2-6, is as follows: EAQVTQNPRYLITVTGKKLTVTCSQNMNHEYMSWYRQDPGLGLRQIYYSMNVEVTDKGDVPEGYKVSRKEKRNFPLILESPSPNQTSLYFCASSGRTGRSGANVLTFGAGSRLTVL.

For the CDR3, the DNA is TGTGCCAGCAGTCGAGCCGGGACAAACTCCTACGAGCAGTACTTC. Translation: CASSRAGTNSYEQYF. V and J are TRBV6-5 and TRBJ2-7; tentatively, D is TRBD1 (6 bases). This CDR3 has 15 residues. V was trimmed by 5 bases and J by 0 bases, leaving 14 bases between them. Germline CDR1 reads MNHEY; CDR2 reads SVGAGI.

This clone was seen only a few times. V and J are TRBV21-1 and TRBJ2-1; TRBD2, the D gene given by the table, was not confirmed from the DNA. TRBV21-1 is a known pseudogene. CDR3 length: 19 amino acids. DNA for the CDR3: TGTGCCAGCAGCAATCAGCCGCCAGGCCGAGCGGGAGGGCCCGGTGAGCAGTTCTTC. This gives the protein CASSNQPPGRAGGPGEQFF.

V and J are TRBV6-5 and TRBJ2-4, with 8 positions matching TRBD2. Germline CDR1 reads MNHEY; CDR2 reads SVGAGI. CDR3 length: 14 amino acids. The trim removed 5 bases at V and 8 bases at J, leaving 8 bases unmatched. The CDR3 nucleotides read TGTGCCAGCAGTGGTAGCGGGATGGGGGACATTCAGTACTTC. Translating gives CASSGSGMGDIQYF.

The chain combines TRBV19 with TRBJ2-7, with 7 bases lining up with TRBD1. Trimming cost V 8 bases and J 0 bases; bases outside gene matches: 4. CDR1 is LNHDA and CDR2 is SQIVND in the germline V gene (reference sequence). This CDR3 is 13 amino acids long. The CDR3 DNA is TGTGCCAGTGGAAGGACAGGCTCCTACGAGCAGTACTTC. It encodes CASGRTGSYEQYF. Using reference TRBV19 and TRBJ2-7 for the parts outside the CDR3, the full variable domain is DGGITQSPKYLFRKEGQNVTLSCEQNLNHDAMYWYRQDPGQGLRLIYYSQIVNDFQKGDIAEGYSVSREKKESFPLTVTSAQKNPTAFYLCASGRTGSYEQYFGPGTRLTVT.

The V gene is TRBV19, the J gene TRBJ2-7, with 10 bases that match TRBD2. This CDR3 is 18 amino acids long. After removal of 5 bases from V and 2 bases from J, the junction contained 15 bases not matched to a gene. The germline gives CDR1 LNHDA, CDR2 SQIVND (reference sequence). DNA of the CDR3: TGTGCCAGTAGTCTACGAGCGGAGGGACTAGCGATGGCCTACGAGCAGTACTTC. It translates to CASSLRAEGLAMAYEQYF. The full variable domain, with the rest looked up from reference TRBV19 and TRBJ2-7, is DGGITQSPKYLFRKEGQNVTLSCEQNLNHDAMYWYRQDPGQGLRLIYYSQIVNDFQKGDIAEGYSVSREKKESFPLTVTSAQKNPTAFYLCASSLRAEGLAMAYEQYFGPGTRLTVT.

This clone was counted only a few times. The chain uses TRBV21-1 and TRBJ2-4; TRBD2 was called by the table and not checked on the DNA. TRBV21-1 is designated a pseudogene. The CDR3 length is 13 residues. The CDR3 protein is CASSEFAKNIQYF. As DNA, the CDR3 is TGTGCCAGCAGCGAGTTTGCCAAAAACATTCAGTACTTC.

The chain carries TRBV6-5 and TRBJ1-1; no firm D call. The germline CDR1 and CDR2 sequences are MNHEY and SVGAGI. The V end lost 0 bases, the J end lost 5 bases, and 10 bases lay between the germline ends. There are 14 residues in the CDR3. CDR3 nucleotides: TGTGCCAGCAGTTACTCGAGTGCCGGGACTGAAGCTTTCTTT. This gives the protein CASSYSSAGTEAFF.